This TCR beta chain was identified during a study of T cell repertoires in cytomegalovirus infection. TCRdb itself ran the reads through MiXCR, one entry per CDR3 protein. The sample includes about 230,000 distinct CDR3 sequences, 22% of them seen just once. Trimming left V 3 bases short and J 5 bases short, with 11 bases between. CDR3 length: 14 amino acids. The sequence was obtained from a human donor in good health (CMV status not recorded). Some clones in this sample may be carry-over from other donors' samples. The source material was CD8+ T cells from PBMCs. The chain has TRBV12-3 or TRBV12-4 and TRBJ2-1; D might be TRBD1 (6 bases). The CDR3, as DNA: TGTGCCAGCAGTTTTGGGACACCGGACAATGAGCAGTTCTTC. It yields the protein CASSFGTPDNEQFF.